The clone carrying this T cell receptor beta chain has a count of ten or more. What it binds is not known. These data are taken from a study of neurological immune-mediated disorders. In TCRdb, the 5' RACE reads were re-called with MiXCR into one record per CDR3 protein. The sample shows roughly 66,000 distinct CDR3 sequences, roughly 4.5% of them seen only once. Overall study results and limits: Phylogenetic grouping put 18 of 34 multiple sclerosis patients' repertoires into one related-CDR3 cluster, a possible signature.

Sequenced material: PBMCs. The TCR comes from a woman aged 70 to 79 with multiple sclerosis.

CDR3 DNA: TGTGCCAGCAGCCCCCAGGACAGTATGAACACTGAAGCTTTCTTT. Translating gives CASSPQDSMNTEAFF. The chain recombines TRBV21-1 with TRBJ1-1; TRBD1, the table's D call, was not compared with the DNA. TRBV21-1 is noted as a pseudogene. The CDR3 length is 15 residues.